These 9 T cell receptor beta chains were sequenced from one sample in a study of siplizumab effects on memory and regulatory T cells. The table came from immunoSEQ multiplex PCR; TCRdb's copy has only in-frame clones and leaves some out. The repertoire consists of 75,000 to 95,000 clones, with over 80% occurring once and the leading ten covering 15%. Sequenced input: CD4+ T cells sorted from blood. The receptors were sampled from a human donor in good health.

The CDR3 loop is CASSYSKYNEQFF. As DNA, the CDR3 is TGTGCCAGCAGTTACTCGAAGTACAATGAGCAGTTCTTC. The rearrangement uses TRBV6-6 and TRBJ2-1; no clear D gene. V shed 0 bases and J shed 4 bases, with 4 bases lying between them. The CDR3 contains 13 residues. Germline V gives CDR1 MNHNY, CDR2 SVGAGI (reference sequence).

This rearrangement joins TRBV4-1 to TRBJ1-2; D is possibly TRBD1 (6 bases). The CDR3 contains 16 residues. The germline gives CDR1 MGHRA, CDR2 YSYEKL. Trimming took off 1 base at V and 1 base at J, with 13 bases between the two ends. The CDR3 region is CASSQAGEGYNYGYTF. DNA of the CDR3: TGCGCCAGCAGCCAAGCAGGGGAGGGTTATAACTATGGCTACACCTTC.

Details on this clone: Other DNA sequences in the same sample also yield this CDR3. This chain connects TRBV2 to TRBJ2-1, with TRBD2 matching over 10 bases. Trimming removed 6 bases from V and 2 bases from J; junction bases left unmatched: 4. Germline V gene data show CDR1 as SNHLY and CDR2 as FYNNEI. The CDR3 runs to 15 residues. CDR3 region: CASSRTSGTYNEQFF. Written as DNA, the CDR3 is TGTGCCAGCAGCCGGACTAGCGGAACCTACAATGAGCAGTTCTTC.

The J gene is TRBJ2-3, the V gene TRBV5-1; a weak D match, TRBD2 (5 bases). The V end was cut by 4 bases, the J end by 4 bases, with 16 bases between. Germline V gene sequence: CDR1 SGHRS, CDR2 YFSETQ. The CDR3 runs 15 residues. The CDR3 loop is CASSPVGGSPDTQYF. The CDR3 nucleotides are TGCGCCAGCAGCCCTGTCGGTGGGAGCCCAGATACGCAGTATTTT.

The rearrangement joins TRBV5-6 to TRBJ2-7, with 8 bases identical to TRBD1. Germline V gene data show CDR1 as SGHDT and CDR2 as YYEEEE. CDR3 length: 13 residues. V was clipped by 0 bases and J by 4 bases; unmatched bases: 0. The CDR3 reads CASSLDRGYEQYF. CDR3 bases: TGTGCCAGCAGCTTGGACAGGGGGTACGAGCAGTACTTC. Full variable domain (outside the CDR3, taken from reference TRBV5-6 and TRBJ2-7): DAGVTQSPTHLIKTRGQQVTLRCSPKSGHDTVSWYQQALGQGPQFIFQYYEEEERQRGNFPDRFSGHQFPNYSSELNVNALLLGDSALYLCASSLDRGYEQYFGPGTRLTVT.

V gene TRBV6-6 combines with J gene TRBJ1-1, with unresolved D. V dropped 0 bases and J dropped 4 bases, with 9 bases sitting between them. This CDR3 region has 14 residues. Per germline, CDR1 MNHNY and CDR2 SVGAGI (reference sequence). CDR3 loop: CASSYSSFTTEAFF. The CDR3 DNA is TGTGCCAGCAGTTACTCGAGCTTTACCACTGAAGCTTTCTTT.

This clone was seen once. CDR3 coding DNA: TGTGCCAGCAGGTCACCCGCGACGGTAAAAAACATTCAGTACTTC. It yields the protein CASRSPATVKNIQYF. This chain links TRBV28 with TRBJ2-4; no definite D call. V was pared by 6 bases and J by 4 bases, with 16 bases between. Germline CDR1 and CDR2: MDHEN and SYDVKM. This CDR3 region has 15 residues. The entire variable domain, with the rest obtained from reference TRBV28 and TRBJ2-4, is as follows: DVKVTQSSRYLVKRTGEKVFLECVQDMDHENMFWYRQDPGLGLRLIYFSYDVKMKEKGDIPEGYSVSREKKERFSLILESASTNQTSMYLCASRSPATVKNIQYFGAGTRLSVL.

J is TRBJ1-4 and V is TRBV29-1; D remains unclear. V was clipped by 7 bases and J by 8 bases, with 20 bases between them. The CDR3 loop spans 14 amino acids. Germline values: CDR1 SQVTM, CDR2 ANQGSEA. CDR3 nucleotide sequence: TGCAGCGCCCAGAAGGGCGCTTTAGGGGAAAAACTGTTTTTT. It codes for CSAQKGALGEKLFF.

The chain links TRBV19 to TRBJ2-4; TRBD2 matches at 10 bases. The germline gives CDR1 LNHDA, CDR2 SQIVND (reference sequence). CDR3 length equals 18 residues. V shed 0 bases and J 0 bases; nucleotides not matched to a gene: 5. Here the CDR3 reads CASSIDGTSAVAKNIQYF. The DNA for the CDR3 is TGTGCCAGTAGTATAGACGGGACTAGCGCAGTAGCCAAAAACATTCAGTACTTC.